The 20 T cell receptor beta chains below all came from one sample that was sequenced in a study of cytomegalovirus exposure and HLA in healthy donors. PCR primers comprised 60 Vbeta and 13 Jbeta primers. Data came from immunoSEQ multiplex PCR; TCRdb stores just in-frame clones and leaves some out. The sample table sets out tens of thousands of clones. Sequenced sample: PBMCs. These receptors originate from a man aged 35 to 55 in good health and CMV-seronegative.

In the case of this clone: A read error may produce the germline difference seen at one junction end. The rearrangement joins TRBV7-7 to TRBJ2-5; tentative D call: TRBD2 (6 bases). CDR3 length equals 13 residues. Germline assignment: CDR1 SSHAT and CDR2 FNYEAQ (reference sequence). The CDR3 sequence is CASSPGDQETQYF. For the CDR3, the DNA is TGTGCTAGCAGCCCGGGGGACCAAGAGACCCAGTACTTC.

The chain combines TRBV2 with TRBJ2-2, with a possible D match to TRBD2 (6 bases). This CDR3 contains 17 residues. Germline CDR1 reads SNHLY; CDR2 reads FYNNEI. The V end was cut by 1 base, the J end by 6 bases, with 18 bases between. Written as DNA, the CDR3 is TGTGCCAGCAGTGAAGTGGGGGGTTTTTATAACGCCGGGGAGCTGTTTTTT. This encodes CASSEVGGFYNAGELFF. Using reference TRBV2 and TRBJ2-2 for the parts outside the CDR3, the full variable domain is EPEVTQTPSHQVTQMGQEVILRCVPISNHLYFYWYRQILGQKVEFLVSFYNNEISEKSEIFDDQFSVERPDGSNFTLKIRSTKLEDSAMYFCASSEVGGFYNAGELFFGEGSRLTVL.

The V and J genes are TRBV6-1 and TRBJ2-7, with D perhaps matching TRBD1 (6 bases). The CDR3 runs to 14 residues. Germline-derived CDR1 and CDR2 are MNHNS and SASEGT. Trimming pared 0 bases from V and 3 bases from J, leaving 9 bases between. CDR3 loop: CASSEAGDIYEQYF. The CDR3 nucleotides are TGTGCCAGCAGTGAAGCTGGGGACATCTACGAGCAGTACTTC.

The genes are TRBV6-6 and TRBJ2-1; 7 bases are shared with TRBD1. The ends lost 2 bases at V and 8 bases at J; junction bases unmatched: 9. Germline V CDR1 and CDR2: MNHNY, SVGAGI (reference sequence). The CDR3 runs 15 residues. The CDR3, as DNA: TGTGCCAGCAGTTACAGACAGGGCTCCTGGGATGAGCAGTTCTTC. The encoded protein is CASSYRQGSWDEQFF.

This chain uses TRBV7-9 with TRBJ2-5; TRBD2 matches 9 bases. Germline V CDR1 and CDR2: SEHNR, FQNEAQ (reference sequence). CDR3 length equals 17 residues. With 6 bases clipped from V and 1 base from J, the junction kept 12 bases outside the gene matches. The CDR3 is CASSPTRGGALQETQYF. The CDR3 region has the DNA TGTGCCAGCAGTCCTACCCGCGGGGGGGCCCTCCAAGAGACCCAGTACTTC.

CDR3 in DNA: TGTGCCAGCAGTTATAGTCGGGGGGCCCCCTACGAGCAGTACTTC. Protein: CASSYSRGAPYEQYF. The genes are TRBV6-5 and TRBJ2-7, with D perhaps TRBD2 (7 bases). This CDR3 contains 15 residues. The germline V and J ends were trimmed by 3 bases and 2 bases, with 14 bases remaining between them. Per germline, CDR1 MNHEY and CDR2 SVGAGI.

The rearrangement links TRBV2 to TRBJ1-2, with TRBD1 matching 7 bases. Germline V CDR1 and CDR2: SNHLY, FYNNEI. The CDR3 contains 12 residues. J was trimmed by 8 bases and V by 6 bases; bases with no gene match: 6. The DNA of the CDR3 is TGTGCCAGCAGCGAAACAGGGGAGGGCTACACCTTC. Translated, it gives CASSETGEGYTF.

The rearrangement links TRBV19 to TRBJ2-3; tentative D call: TRBD1 (6 bases). The V gene's germline CDR1 is LNHDA and CDR2 SQIVND (reference sequence). The CDR3 covers 15 residues. Trimming took 3 bases from V and 2 from J, leaving 12 bases between them. The CDR3 sequence is CASSILGHYTDTQYF. CDR3 in DNA: TGTGCCAGTAGTATTTTGGGACATTACACAGATACGCAGTATTTT.

In DNA form, the CDR3 reads TGTGCCAGCTCCCGCGGGGTATACGAGCAGTACTTC. Amino acids: CASSRGVYEQYF. This chain uses TRBV28 with TRBJ2-7; D is perhaps TRBD2 (6 bases). V lost 8 bases and J lost 4, with 12 bases in between. The CDR3 runs 12 residues. Germline CDR1 reads MDHEN; CDR2 reads SYDVKM.

The chain links TRBV10-3 to TRBJ2-2; a possible D gene is TRBD2 (6 bases). CDR3 length: 15 amino acids. Trimming cost V 2 bases and J 6 bases, with 13 bases left between them. The germline CDR1 and CDR2 sequences are ENHRY and SYGVKD. Here the CDR3 DNA reads TGTGCCATCAGTGAGAACACCGCGGGGTCCGGGGAGCTGTTTTTT. It codes for CAISENTAGSGELFF.

This chain connects TRBV29-1 to TRBJ1-2, with D tentatively TRBD1 (6 bases). Germline CDR1 and CDR2: SQVTM and ANQGSEA. This CDR3 is built from 12 residues. V lost 6 bases to trimming and J lost 6 bases, with 14 bases between them. The CDR3 sequence is CSVHGGADGYTF. Here the CDR3 DNA reads TGCAGCGTCCACGGGGGGGCGGATGGCTACACCTTC.

The chain carries TRBV5-1 and TRBJ2-3, with 13 positions matching TRBD2. The CDR3 covers 17 residues. V was clipped by 4 bases and J by 4 bases; unmatched bases: 9. Looked up from germline, CDR1 is SGHRS and CDR2 is YFSETQ. CDR3 nucleotide sequence: TGCGCCAGCAGCCTCGGACTAGCGGGAGATCGCGCAGATACGCAGTATTTT. Amino acids: CASSLGLAGDRADTQYF.

This chain joins TRBV5-6 and TRBJ1-4, with D hard to call. CDR1 and CDR2 from the germline V gene are SGHDT and YYEEEE. This CDR3 has 13 amino acids. Trimming cost V 1 base and J 7 bases, with 8 bases left between them. The CDR3 here is CASSLMRAEKLFF. As DNA, the CDR3 is TGTGCCAGCAGCTTGATGAGGGCTGAAAAACTGTTTTTT.

The rearrangement links TRBV7-7 to TRBJ2-2; 7 bases match TRBD2. V lost 8 bases to trimming and J lost 0 bases; unmatched junction nucleotides: 6. Germline assignment: CDR1 SSHAT and CDR2 FNYEAQ (reference sequence). The CDR3 covers 15 residues. The CDR3 region is CASGPGLPNTGELFF. CDR3 nucleotide sequence: TGTGCCAGCGGCCCGGGACTACCGAACACCGGGGAGCTGTTTTTT.

This chain uses TRBV28 with TRBJ1-1, with 8 positions matching TRBD1. The J segment lost 3 bases and the V segment lost 3 bases, leaving 3 bases of the junction unmatched. Per germline, CDR1 MDHEN and CDR2 SYDVKM. CDR3 length: 14 amino acids. The DNA for the CDR3 is TGTGCCAGCAGTTTGGACAGGGCGTACACTGAAGCTTTCTTT. Encoded protein: CASSLDRAYTEAFF.

The chain uses TRBV5-4 and TRBJ1-2; 8 bases match TRBD1. V was clipped by 4 bases and J by 5 bases; unmatched bases: 7. The CDR3 has 14 amino acids. Germline CDR1 and CDR2: SGHNT and YYREEE (reference sequence). CDR3 region: CASSEPDRVYGYTF. In DNA form, the CDR3 reads TGTGCCAGCAGCGAACCGGACAGGGTATATGGCTACACCTTC.

This chain uses TRBV18 with TRBJ2-7, with 7 nucleotides matching TRBD2. The length of the CDR3 is 14 residues. Germline CDR1 KGHSH, CDR2 LQKENI. Trimming removed 3 bases from V and 6 bases from J; junction bases left unmatched: 8. The CDR3 loop reads CASSPLGLEGEQYF. CDR3 in DNA: TGTGCCAGCTCACCCCTTGGACTAGAAGGCGAGCAGTACTTC.

CDR3 DNA sequence: TGTGCCAGCAGCCTTCACGGAGGTAGCTATGGCTACACCTTC. This translates into CASSLHGGSYGYTF. V is TRBV14 and J is TRBJ1-2; D is undetermined. CDR1 and CDR2 (germline): SGHDN, FVKESK. This CDR3 region has 14 residues. The V gene lost 4 bases and the J gene lost 4 bases, with 13 bases spanning the gap. The whole variable domain, remainder taken from reference TRBV14 and TRBJ1-2, is EAGVTQFPSHSVIEKGQTVTLRCDPISGHDNLYWYRRVMGKEIKFLLHFVKESKQDESGMPNNRFLAERTGGTYSTLKVQPAELEDSGVYFCASSLHGGSYGYTFGSGTRLTVV.

The chain links TRBV9 to TRBJ1-1; no clear D. Deletions cut 3 bases from V and 0 bases from J, with 6 bases between. The CDR3 is 13 residues long. Germline V gene data show CDR1 as SGDLS and CDR2 as YYNGEE. The CDR3, as DNA: TGTGCCAGCAGCGCCACATTGAACACTGAAGCTTTCTTT. It yields the protein CASSATLNTEAFF.

The V and J genes are TRBV29-1 and TRBJ2-7; 11 bases agree with TRBD2. V was clipped by 6 bases and J by 4 bases; unmatched bases: 8. The germline V gene has CDR1 SQVTM and CDR2 ANQGSEA. The CDR3 sequence is 14 residues long. The CDR3 is CSVRFLAGGYEQYF. CDR3 coding DNA: TGCAGCGTGCGATTCCTAGCGGGAGGTTACGAGCAGTACTTC.